A selection of T cell receptor beta chains follows, all from one sample in a study of CD8+ T cells in alopecia areata. The data were produced by immunoSEQ multiplex PCR, yet TCRdb's version contains in-frame clones alone and is incomplete. This sample has 80,000 to 100,000 clones; roughly 46% occur once, and the top ten carry 15% to 20%. The specimen was CD8+ T cells sorted from blood, collected at week 24, from a patient treated with tofacitinib. These receptors were taken from a human donor with alopecia areata. The conserved cysteine and the conserved F or W are not part of the CDR3 here. The D gene is left open where the match is weak.

>TRBJ2-7|-|TRBV29-1
SVGGQGSSYEQY
>TRBJ2-5|-|TRBV30
AWSDLGLKETQY
>TRBJ1-2|-|TRBV2
ASSEGWGYT
>TRBJ1-5|-|TRBV27
ASSLGQSNQPQH
>TRBJ2-7|-|TRBV27
ASSLSGGGRYEQY
>TRBJ2-5|TRBD2|TRBV11-2
ASSGRVWETQY
>TRBJ1-5|-|TRBV27
ASSVRGGNQPQH
>TRBJ2-3|-|TRBV9
ASSFGGRVNGDTQY
>TRBJ1-5|-|TRBV2
ASSEGGREQPQH
>TRBJ1-2|TRBD1|TRBV5-4
ASSFGTGGLGYT
>TRBJ2-1|TRBD2|TRBV2
ASSELAGEAYNEQF
>TRBJ2-5|-|TRBV28
ASSSRPGTETQY
>TRBJ2-1|TRBD2|TRBV2
ASLTTSGNNEQF
>TRBJ2-1|-|TRBV10-3
AISASGSDEQF
>TRBJ2-7|-|TRBV27
ASSFAGSYEQY
>TRBJ2-7|-|TRBV29-1
SVAKLGVHEQY
>TRBJ2-7|-|TRBV28
ASSSADEQY
>TRBJ1-1|-|TRBV19
AARDSYTEAF
>TRBJ2-4|-|TRBV29-1
SVEGTVLAKNIQY
>TRBJ2-1|-|TRBV10-2
ASSSHLASDRDEQF
>TRBJ2-7|-|TRBV29-1
SVGLQSSYEQY
>TRBJ2-1|TRBD2|TRBV6-5
ASSYDGSGSYNEQF
>TRBJ2-3|-|TRBV5-1
ASGWTGGGTDTQY
>TRBJ2-7|TRBD1|TRBV28
ASSFVVGQGAYEQY
>TRBJ1-2|TRBD1|TRBV9
ASSVGDRDLGYGYT